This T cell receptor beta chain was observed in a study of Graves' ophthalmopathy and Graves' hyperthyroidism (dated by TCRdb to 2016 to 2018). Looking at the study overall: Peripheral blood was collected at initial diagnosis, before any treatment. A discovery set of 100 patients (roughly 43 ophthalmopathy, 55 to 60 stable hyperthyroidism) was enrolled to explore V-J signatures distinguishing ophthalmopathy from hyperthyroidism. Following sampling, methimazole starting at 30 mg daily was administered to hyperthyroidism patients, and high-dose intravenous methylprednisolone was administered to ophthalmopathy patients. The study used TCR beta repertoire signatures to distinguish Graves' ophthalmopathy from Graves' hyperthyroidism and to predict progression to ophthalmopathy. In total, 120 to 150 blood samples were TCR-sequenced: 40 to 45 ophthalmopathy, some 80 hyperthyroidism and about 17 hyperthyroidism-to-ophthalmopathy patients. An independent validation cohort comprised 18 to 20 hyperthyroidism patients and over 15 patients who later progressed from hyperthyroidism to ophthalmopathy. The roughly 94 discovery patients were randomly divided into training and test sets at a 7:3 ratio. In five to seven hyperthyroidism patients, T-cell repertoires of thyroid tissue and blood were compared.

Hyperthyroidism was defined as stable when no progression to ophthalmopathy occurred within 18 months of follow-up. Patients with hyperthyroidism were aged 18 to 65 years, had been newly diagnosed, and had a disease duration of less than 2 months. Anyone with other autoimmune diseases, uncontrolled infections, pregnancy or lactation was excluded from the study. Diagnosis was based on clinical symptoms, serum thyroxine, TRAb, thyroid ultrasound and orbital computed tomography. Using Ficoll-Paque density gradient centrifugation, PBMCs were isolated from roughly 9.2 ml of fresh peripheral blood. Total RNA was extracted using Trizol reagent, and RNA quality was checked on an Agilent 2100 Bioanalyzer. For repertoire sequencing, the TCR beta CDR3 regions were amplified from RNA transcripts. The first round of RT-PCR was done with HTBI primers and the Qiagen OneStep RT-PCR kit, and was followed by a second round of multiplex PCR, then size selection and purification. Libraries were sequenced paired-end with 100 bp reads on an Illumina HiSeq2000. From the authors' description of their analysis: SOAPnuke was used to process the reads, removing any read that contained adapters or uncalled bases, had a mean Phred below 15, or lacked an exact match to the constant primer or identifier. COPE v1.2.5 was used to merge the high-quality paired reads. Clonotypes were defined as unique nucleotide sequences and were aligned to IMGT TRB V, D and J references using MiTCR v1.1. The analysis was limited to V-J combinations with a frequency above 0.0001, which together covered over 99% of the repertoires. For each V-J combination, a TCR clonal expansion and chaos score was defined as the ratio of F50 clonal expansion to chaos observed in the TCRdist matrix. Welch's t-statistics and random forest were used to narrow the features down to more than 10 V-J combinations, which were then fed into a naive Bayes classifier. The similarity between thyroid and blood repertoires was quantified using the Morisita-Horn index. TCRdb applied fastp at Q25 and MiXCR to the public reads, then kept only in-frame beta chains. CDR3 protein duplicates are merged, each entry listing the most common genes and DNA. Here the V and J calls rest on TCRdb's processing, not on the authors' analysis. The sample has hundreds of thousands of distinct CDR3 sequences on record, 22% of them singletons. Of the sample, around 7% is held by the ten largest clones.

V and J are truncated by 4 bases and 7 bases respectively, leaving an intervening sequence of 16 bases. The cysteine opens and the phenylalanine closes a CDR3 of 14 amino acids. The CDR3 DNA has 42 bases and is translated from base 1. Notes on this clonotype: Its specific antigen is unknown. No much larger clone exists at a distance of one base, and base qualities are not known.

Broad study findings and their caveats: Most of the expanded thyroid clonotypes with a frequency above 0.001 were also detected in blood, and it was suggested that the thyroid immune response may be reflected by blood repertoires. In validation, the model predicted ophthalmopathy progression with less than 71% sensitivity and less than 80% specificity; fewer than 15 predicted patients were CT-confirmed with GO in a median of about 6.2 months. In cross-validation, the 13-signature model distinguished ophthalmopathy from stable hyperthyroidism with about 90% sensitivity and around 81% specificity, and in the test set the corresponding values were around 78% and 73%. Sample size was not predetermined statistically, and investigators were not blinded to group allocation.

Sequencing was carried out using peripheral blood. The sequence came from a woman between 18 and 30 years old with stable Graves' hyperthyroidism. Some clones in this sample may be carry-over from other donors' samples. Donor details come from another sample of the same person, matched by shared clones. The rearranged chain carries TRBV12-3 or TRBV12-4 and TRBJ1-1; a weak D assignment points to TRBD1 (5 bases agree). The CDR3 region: CASSWQGQVGEAFF. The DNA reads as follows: TGTGCCAGCAGTTGGCAGGGCCAAGTAGGTGAAGCTTTCTTT.